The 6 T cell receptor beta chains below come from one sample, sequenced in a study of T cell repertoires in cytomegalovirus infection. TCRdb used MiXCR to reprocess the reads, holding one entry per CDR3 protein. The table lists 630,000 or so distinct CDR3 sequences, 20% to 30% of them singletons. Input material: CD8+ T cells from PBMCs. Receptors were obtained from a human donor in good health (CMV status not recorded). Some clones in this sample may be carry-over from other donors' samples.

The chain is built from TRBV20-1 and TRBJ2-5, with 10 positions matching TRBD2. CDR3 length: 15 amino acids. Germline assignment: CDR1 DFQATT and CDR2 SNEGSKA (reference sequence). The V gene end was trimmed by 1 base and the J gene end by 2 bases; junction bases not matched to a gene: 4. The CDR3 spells CSARALSGGQETQYF. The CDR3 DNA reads TGCAGTGCTAGAGCTCTTAGCGGGGGGCAAGAGACCCAGTACTTC.

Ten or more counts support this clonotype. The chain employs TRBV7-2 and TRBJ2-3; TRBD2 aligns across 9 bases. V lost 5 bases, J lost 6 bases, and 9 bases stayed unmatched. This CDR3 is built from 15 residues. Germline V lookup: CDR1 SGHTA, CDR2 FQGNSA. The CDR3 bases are TGTGCCAGCAGCAACTGGGGCGGGGGGGCTGATACGCAGTATTTT. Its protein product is CASSNWGGGADTQYF.

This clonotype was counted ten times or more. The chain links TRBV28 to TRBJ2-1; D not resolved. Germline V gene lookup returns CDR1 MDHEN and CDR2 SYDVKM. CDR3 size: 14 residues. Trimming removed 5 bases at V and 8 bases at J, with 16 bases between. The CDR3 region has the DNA TGTGCCAGCAGTCCAGATCCAACCAACGATGAGCAGTTCTTC. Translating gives CASSPDPTNDEQFF.

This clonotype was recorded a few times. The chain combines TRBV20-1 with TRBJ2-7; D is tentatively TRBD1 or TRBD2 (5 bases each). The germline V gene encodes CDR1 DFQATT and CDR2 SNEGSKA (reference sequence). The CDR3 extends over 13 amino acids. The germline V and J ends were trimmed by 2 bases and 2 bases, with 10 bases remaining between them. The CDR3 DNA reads TGCAGTGCTAGATCCGGGGCGGCCTACGAGCAGTACTTC. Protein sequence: CSARSGAAYEQYF.

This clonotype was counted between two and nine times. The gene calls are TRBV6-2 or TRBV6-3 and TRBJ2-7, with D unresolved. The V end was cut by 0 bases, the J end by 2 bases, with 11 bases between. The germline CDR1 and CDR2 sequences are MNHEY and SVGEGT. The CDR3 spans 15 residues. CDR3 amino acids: CASSYSTDRAYEQYV. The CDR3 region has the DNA TGTGCCAGCAGTTACTCGACGGACCGCGCCTACGAGCAGTACGTC.

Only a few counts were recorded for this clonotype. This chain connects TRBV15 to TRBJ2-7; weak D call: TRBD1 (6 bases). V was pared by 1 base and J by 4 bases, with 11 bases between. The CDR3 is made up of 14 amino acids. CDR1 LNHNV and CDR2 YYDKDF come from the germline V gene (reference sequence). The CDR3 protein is CATSRVRGAYEQYF. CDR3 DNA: TGTGCCACCAGCAGAGTCAGGGGTGCGTACGAGCAGTACTTC.